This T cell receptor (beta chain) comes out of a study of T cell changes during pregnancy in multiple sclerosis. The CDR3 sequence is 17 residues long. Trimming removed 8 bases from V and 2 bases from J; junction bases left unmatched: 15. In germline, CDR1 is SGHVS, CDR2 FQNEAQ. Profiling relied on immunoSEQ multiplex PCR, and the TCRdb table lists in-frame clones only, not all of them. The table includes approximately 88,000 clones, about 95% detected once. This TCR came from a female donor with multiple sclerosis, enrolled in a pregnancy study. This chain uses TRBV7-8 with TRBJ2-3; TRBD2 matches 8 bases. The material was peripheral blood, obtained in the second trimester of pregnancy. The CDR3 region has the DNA TGTGCCAGCGGTCGCTCTTCGGGACTAGACTACACAGATACGCAGTATTTT. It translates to CASGRSSGLDYTDTQYF.